This T cell receptor (beta chain) is from a study of T cells after yellow fever vaccination. Germline assignment: CDR1 LNHDA and CDR2 SQIVND (reference sequence). With 10 bases removed from V and 6 bases from J, the gap between germline ends came to 19 bases. This CDR3 region has 14 residues. Generation of TCR cDNA used 5'RACE template switching (which added a universal primer site and UMIs). TCRdb fed the 5' RACE reads into MiXCR, producing one record per CDR3 protein. The data show about 120,000 distinct CDR3 sequences, with around 9.8% seen just once and 40% held by the top ten. This specimen was CD8+ T cells sorted from PBMCs, taken on the day of the yellow fever booster vaccination. The chain uses TRBV19 and TRBJ2-1; no reliable D call. The origin of this receptor is a man younger than 30 who received the YFV17D yellow fever vaccine. CDR3 nucleotide sequence: TGTGCCACGAAGCCCGGTGGTCTTCTCAATGAGCAGTTCTTC. Translation: CATKPGGLLNEQFF. The full variable domain, rest sourced from reference TRBV19 and TRBJ2-1, is DGGITQSPKYLFRKEGQNVTLSCEQNLNHDAMYWYRQDPGQGLRLIYYSQIVNDFQKGDIAEGYSVSREKKESFPLTVTSAQKNPTAFYLCATKPGGLLNEQFFGPGTRLTVL.